Described below is a single TCR beta chain sequence and its context. Its cognate antigen is unknown. The method was immunoSEQ multiplex PCR; TCRdb's version includes in-frame clones alone and lacks a portion of them. Here the sample spans about 78,000 clones, roughly 88% being singletons. This specimen comes from a study of T cell responses to AZD1222 COVID-19 vaccine. Study-level results: Nearly half of spike-specific TCRs reportedly go after variant regions that carry no mutations. At baseline, just 6 or 7 AZD1222 recipients tested seropositive. Most donors were white British and more were female, and clonal diversity was possibly underestimated. After two AZD1222 doses, spike-specific TCR breadth and depth rose versus day 0.

The CDR3 is 16 amino acids. The V gene lost 3 bases and the J gene lost 4 bases, with 19 bases spanning the gap. Germline values: CDR1 SGHRS, CDR2 YFSETQ. The origin of this receptor is an adult who received the AZD1222 COVID-19 vaccine. The gene calls are TRBV5-1 and TRBJ1-1; no clear D. This specimen was peripheral blood, taken 28 days after the second AZD1222 dose. Written as DNA, the CDR3 is TGCGCCAGCAGCTCGTCAGAGAGGACCCGATCCACTGAAGCTTTCTTT. It encodes CASSSSERTRSTEAFF.